This T cell receptor (beta chain) originates from a study of shared clonotypes between healthy human individuals. Looked up from germline, CDR1 is SGHRS and CDR2 is YFSETQ. This CDR3 is built from 17 residues. V gave up 0 bases and J gave up 4 bases, with 19 bases separating them. Comments on this clone: Its antigen remains unidentified.

Findings of the study overall: The sole specimen, blood, was sampled, and tissue repertoires likely differ.

This table comes from immunoSEQ multiplex PCR, and its TCRdb copy is limited to in-frame clones, with some not included. Among 2,500,000 or so clones listed, roughly nine tenths were seen once. This TCR came from a man younger than 30 in good health. Material: naive CD4+ T cells sorted from blood. This sample's subset: CD45RA+ positively selected. The rearrangement uses TRBV5-1 and TRBJ1-1, with D maybe TRBD1 (6 bases). The CDR3 DNA sequence: TGCGCCAGCAGCTTGGGGGACATATTAACAAGGGGCACTGAAGCTTTCTTT. Translating gives CASSLGDILTRGTEAFF.